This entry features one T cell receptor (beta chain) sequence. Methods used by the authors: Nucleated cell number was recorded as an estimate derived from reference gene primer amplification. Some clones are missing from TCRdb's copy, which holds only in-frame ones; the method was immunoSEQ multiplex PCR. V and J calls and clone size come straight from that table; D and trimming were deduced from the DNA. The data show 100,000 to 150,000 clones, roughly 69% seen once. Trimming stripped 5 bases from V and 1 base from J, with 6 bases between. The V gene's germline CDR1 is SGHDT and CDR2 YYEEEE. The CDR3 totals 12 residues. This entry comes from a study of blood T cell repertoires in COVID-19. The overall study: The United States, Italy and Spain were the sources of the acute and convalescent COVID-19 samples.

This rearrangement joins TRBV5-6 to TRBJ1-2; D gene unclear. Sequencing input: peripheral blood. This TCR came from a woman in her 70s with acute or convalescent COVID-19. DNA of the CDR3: TGTGCCAGCAGGGGCGTTAACTATGGCTACACCTTC. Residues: CASRGVNYGYTF.